One and the same sample provided the 24 T cell receptor beta chains below, sequenced in a study of OX40 agonist ivuxolimab in advanced cancers. Sequencing used immunoSEQ multiplex PCR; TCRdb keeps in-frame clones, though not all of them. Of about 45,000 clones listed, roughly 90% were seen once; the top ten hold about 19%. Specimen: CD4+ or CD8+ T cells sorted from blood, collected in a trial of the OX40 agonist ivuxolimab. The source of these receptors is an adult with an advanced solid tumor such as melanoma, head and neck, liver or kidney cancer.

This clone was seen more than once but under ten times. J is TRBJ1-1 and V is TRBV7-3, with D maybe TRBD1 (6 bases). This CDR3 has 14 residues. Germline assignment: CDR1 SGHTA and CDR2 FQGTGA. V was shortened by 3 bases and J by 4 bases, with 12 bases between the two germline ends. The CDR3 coding sequence is TGTGCCAGCAGCTTGGTAACAGGGACCACTGAAGCTTTCTTT. Translating it yields CASSLVTGTTEAFF.

The rearrangement uses TRBV27 and TRBJ2-2; no clear D gene. The V gene lost 1 base and the J gene lost 7 bases, with 13 bases spanning the gap. The CDR3 sequence is 15 residues long. Germline CDR1 MNHEY, CDR2 SMNVEV (reference sequence). CDR3 sequence reads: CASSLFSRLGGELFF. The CDR3 bases are TGTGCCAGCAGTTTATTCTCGAGGCTCGGCGGGGAGCTGTTTTTT.

This sequence joins TRBV7-9 and TRBJ2-5, with D maybe TRBD2 (5 bases). The CDR3 totals 13 residues. In germline, CDR1 is SEHNR, CDR2 FQNEAQ (reference sequence). V lost 6 bases and J lost 5, with 13 bases in between. CDR3 nucleotides: TGTGCCAGCAGAACTACTGTAGCGGAGACCCAGTACTTC. Encoded protein: CASRTTVAETQYF.

V gene TRBV6-5 combines with J gene TRBJ2-1; D gene uncertain. From germline, CDR1 is MNHEY and CDR2 SVGAGI. V lost 2 bases and J 7 bases, leaving 9 bases between the germline ends. CDR3 length: 13 residues. CDR3 sequence: CASSYAEANEQFF. DNA of the CDR3: TGTGCCAGCAGTTACGCCGAAGCGAATGAGCAGTTCTTC.

The chain links TRBV7-9 to TRBJ2-2, with D perhaps matching TRBD1 or TRBD2 (5 bases each). The CDR3 is made up of 15 amino acids. The V gene's germline CDR1 is SEHNR and CDR2 FQNEAQ (reference sequence). V was pared by 7 bases and J by 1 base, with 13 bases between. CDR3 amino acids: CASKGTRRNTGELFF. DNA of the CDR3: TGTGCCAGCAAAGGGACGAGGAGGAACACCGGGGAGCTGTTTTTT.

This clone occurred a few times. The chain links TRBV7-9 to TRBJ1-1, with D hard to call. V was trimmed by 5 bases and J by 7 bases, leaving 8 bases between them. Germline V gene sequence: CDR1 SEHNR, CDR2 FQNEAQ (reference sequence). This CDR3 has 11 residues. CDR3 in DNA: TGTGCCAGCAGCGGTACAGTTGAAGCTTTCTTT. Translating gives CASSGTVEAFF.

This chain joins TRBV11-2 and TRBJ2-4; D is uncertain. CDR1 is SGHAT and CDR2 is FQNNGV in the germline V gene. The CDR3 is made up of 15 amino acids. With 1 base removed from V and 7 bases from J, the gap between germline ends came to 14 bases. CDR3 region: CASSLGGVAWNIQYF. CDR3 coding DNA: TGTGCCAGCAGCTTAGGTGGGGTAGCATGGAACATTCAGTACTTC.

This clone was seen just once. This chain links TRBV28 with TRBJ1-2; no reliable D call. CDR3 length: 11 amino acids. The germline V and J ends were trimmed by 3 bases and 4 bases, with 3 bases remaining between them. CDR1 MDHEN and CDR2 SYDVKM come from the germline V gene. The CDR3 DNA reads as TGTGCCAGCAGTTTTTTCTATGGCTACACCTTC. It specifies CASSFFYGYTF.

V is TRBV15 and J is TRBJ1-4, with D maybe TRBD1 (5 bases). Trimming took 5 bases from V and 11 from J, leaving 15 bases between them. CDR1 and CDR2 (germline): LNHNV, YYDKDF (reference sequence). This CDR3 spans 13 amino acids. The CDR3 region has the DNA TGTGCCACCAGCTTCTCGCCGAACAGGAAACTGTTTTTT. Its translation: CATSFSPNRKLFF. The whole variable domain, remainder taken from reference TRBV15 and TRBJ1-4, is DAMVIQNPRYQVTQFGKPVTLSCSQTLNHNVMYWYQQKSSQAPKLLFHYYDKDFNNEADTPDNFQSRRPNTSFCFLDIRSPGLGDTAMYLCATSFSPNRKLFFGSGTQLSVL.

This chain joins TRBV30 and TRBJ2-1; D remains ambiguous. CDR3 length equals 14 residues. The V gene lost 0 bases and the J gene lost 1 base, with 7 bases spanning the gap. CDR1 is GTSNPN, CDR2 SVGIG, per germline (reference sequence). This CDR3 reads CAWSVLSSYNEQFF. For the CDR3, the DNA is TGTGCCTGGAGTGTACTCAGTTCCTACAATGAGCAGTTCTTC.

The chain carries TRBV4-1 and TRBJ1-5; D gene ambiguous. CDR1 and CDR2 from the germline V gene are MGHRA and YSYEKL. Deletions cut 0 bases from V and 3 bases from J, with 3 bases between. This CDR3 is built from 13 residues. The CDR3 nucleotides read TGCGCCAGCAGCCAAGAAGTCAATCAGCCCCAGCATTTT. Translating gives CASSQEVNQPQHF.

This clone was seen just once. The rearrangement uses TRBV2 and TRBJ2-7, with 7 bases matching TRBD1. V lost 4 bases to trimming and J lost 3 bases; unmatched junction nucleotides: 6. The germline CDR1 and CDR2 sequences are SNHLY and FYNNEI. The CDR3 runs 14 residues. The CDR3 DNA reads TGTGCCAGCAGTGTACGGACAGGTTACTACGAGCAGTACTTC. Translating it yields CASSVRTGYYEQYF.

V gene TRBV7-9 combines with J gene TRBJ2-7; perhaps TRBD2 as D (5 bases). The CDR3 sequence is 13 residues long. Trimming left V 1 base short and J 12 bases short, with 16 bases between. The germline V gene encodes CDR1 SEHNR and CDR2 FQNEAQ (reference sequence). The CDR3 loop reads CASSLGVGSPGYF. The CDR3, as DNA: TGTGCCAGCAGCTTAGGCGTGGGGAGCCCCGGGTACTTC.

CDR3 sequence: CASSLTGPSSYEQYF. The CDR3 coding sequence is TGTGCCAGTAGTTTAACAGGGCCTAGCTCCTACGAGCAGTACTTC. V gene TRBV19 combines with J gene TRBJ2-7, with a weak D call TRBD1 (6 bases). The CDR3 has 15 amino acids. Trimming shortened V by 5 bases and J by 0 bases, and 14 bases separated the two germline ends. Germline CDR1 reads LNHDA; CDR2 reads SQIVND (reference sequence). Full variable domain (rest looked up from reference TRBV19 and TRBJ2-7): DGGITQSPKYLFRKEGQNVTLSCEQNLNHDAMYWYRQDPGQGLRLIYYSQIVNDFQKGDIAEGYSVSREKKESFPLTVTSAQKNPTAFYLCASSLTGPSSYEQYFGPGTRLTVT.

A single count supports this clone. This chain joins TRBV27 and TRBJ2-1; D is perhaps TRBD2 (5 bases). Trimming stripped 6 bases from V and 0 bases from J, with 9 bases between. Germline lookup yields CDR1 MNHEY and CDR2 SMNVEV (reference sequence). This CDR3 contains 14 residues. The CDR3 region has the DNA TGTGCCAGCAGCAGCGGTAGCTCCTACAATGAGCAGTTCTTC. Translation gives CASSSGSSYNEQFF.

The gene calls are TRBV4-1 and TRBJ1-2; D is ambiguous. The CDR3 sequence is 13 residues long. Germline CDR1 is MGHRA and CDR2 is YSYEKL. Trimming took off 0 bases at V and 3 bases at J, with 5 bases between the two ends. The CDR3 here is CASSQDRDYGYTF. The CDR3 coding sequence is TGCGCCAGCAGCCAAGATCGGGACTATGGCTACACCTTC.

CDR3 bases: TGTGCCACTGGGAGGGGGAGCTACGAGCAGTACTTC. It is translated as CATGRGSYEQYF. This chain uses TRBV27 with TRBJ2-7, with D possibly being TRBD2 (7 bases). With 10 bases removed from V and 3 bases from J, the gap between germline ends came to 13 bases. The CDR3 is made up of 12 amino acids. The germline gives CDR1 MNHEY, CDR2 SMNVEV (reference sequence).

This chain links TRBV19 with TRBJ1-1; D is perhaps TRBD1 (5 bases). There are 11 residues in the CDR3. CDR1 LNHDA and CDR2 SQIVND come from the germline V gene (reference sequence). The V gene lost 10 bases and the J gene lost 5 bases, with 11 bases spanning the gap. The DNA of the CDR3 is TGTGCCACCATATGGGGGACTGAAGCTTTCTTT. Its translation: CATIWGTEAFF.

V and J are TRBV27 and TRBJ2-5, with 10 bases lining up with TRBD2. After removal of 6 bases from V and 4 bases from J, the junction contained 8 bases not matched to a gene. The V gene's germline CDR1 is MNHEY and CDR2 SMNVEV (reference sequence). CDR3 size: 15 residues. The CDR3: CASRPAGGPGETQYF. In nucleotides, the CDR3 is TGTGCCAGCAGGCCAGCGGGGGGGCCGGGAGAGACCCAGTACTTC.

V and J are TRBV27 and TRBJ2-3; maybe TRBD1 (5 bases). The CDR3 spans 14 residues. Germline V gives CDR1 MNHEY, CDR2 SMNVEV (reference sequence). The V end was cut by 2 bases, the J end by 4 bases, with 10 bases between. The CDR3: CASSLAGLADTQYF. For the CDR3, the DNA is TGTGCCAGCAGTTTAGCAGGGTTGGCAGATACGCAGTATTTT.

The rearrangement uses TRBV7-9 and TRBJ2-7, with 8 bases matching TRBD1. Trimming cost V 5 bases and J 3 bases; bases outside gene matches: 3. This CDR3 is 13 amino acids long. Germline values: CDR1 SEHNR, CDR2 FQNEAQ (reference sequence). CDR3 DNA sequence: TGTGCCAGCAGCGACAGGGGTGGCTACGAGCAGTACTTC. It codes for CASSDRGGYEQYF.

The chain is built from TRBV18 and TRBJ2-6, with 10 bases aligning to TRBD1. The junction had 5 bases not matched to a gene; V was cut back by 5 bases and J by 1 base. The V gene's germline CDR1 is KGHSH and CDR2 LQKENI. This CDR3 spans 17 amino acids. The CDR3 sequence: CASSAGQGYSGANVLTF. The CDR3 coding sequence is TGTGCCAGCTCAGCGGGACAGGGGTATTCTGGGGCCAACGTCCTGACTTTC.

CDR3: CANWDGSYEQYF. DNA for the CDR3: TGCGCCAACTGGGACGGATCCTACGAGCAGTACTTC. This chain links TRBV10-1 with TRBJ2-5; tentatively, D is TRBD1 or TRBD2 (5 bases each). The DNA end lines up better with TRBJ2-7; the J call may be wrong. The CDR3 extends over 12 amino acids. Per the germline V gene, CDR1 is WNHNN and CDR2 is SYGVQD (reference sequence).

The rearrangement links TRBV7-6 to TRBJ2-1; D not certain. The germline V gene encodes CDR1 SGHVS and CDR2 FNYEAQ. Trimming left V 1 base short and J 6 bases short, with 7 bases between. The CDR3 runs to 13 residues. DNA for the CDR3: TGTGCCAGCAGCTTAGAAAGAAGCAATGAGCAGTTCTTC. The encoded protein is CASSLERSNEQFF.